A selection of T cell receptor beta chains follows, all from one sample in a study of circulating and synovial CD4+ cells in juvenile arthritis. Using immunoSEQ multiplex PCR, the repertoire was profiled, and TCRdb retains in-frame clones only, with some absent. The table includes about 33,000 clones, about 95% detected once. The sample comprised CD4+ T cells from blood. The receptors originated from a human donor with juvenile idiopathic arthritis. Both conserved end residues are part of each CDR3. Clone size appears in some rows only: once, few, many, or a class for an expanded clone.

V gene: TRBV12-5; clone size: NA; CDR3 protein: CASGSDRGTGPGSTEAFF
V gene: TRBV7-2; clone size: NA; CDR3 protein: CASSLGLAQETQYF
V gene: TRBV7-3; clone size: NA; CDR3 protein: CASSLKGTSGTDTQYF
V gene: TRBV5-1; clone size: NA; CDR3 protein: CASSLSGSGELFF
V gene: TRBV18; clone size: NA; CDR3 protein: CASSLNRAEKLFF
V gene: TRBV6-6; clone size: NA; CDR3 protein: CASSWPGAGDTQYF
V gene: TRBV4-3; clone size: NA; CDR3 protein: CASSQDVALMLTPYYGYTF
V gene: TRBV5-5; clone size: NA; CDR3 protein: CASSPTGRSGNTIYF
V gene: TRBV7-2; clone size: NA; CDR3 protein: CASSLVWQQETQYF
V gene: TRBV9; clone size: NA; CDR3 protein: CASSVLGQGTAEETQYF
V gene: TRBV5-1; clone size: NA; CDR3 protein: CASSLDPGTIDTQYF
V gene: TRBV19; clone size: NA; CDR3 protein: CASSIDLGYEQYF
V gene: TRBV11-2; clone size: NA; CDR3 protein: CASSLELQGTEAFF
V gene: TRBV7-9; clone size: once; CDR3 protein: CVSTAANTGELFF
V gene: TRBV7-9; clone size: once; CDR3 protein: CASSITGTGDRSEQFF
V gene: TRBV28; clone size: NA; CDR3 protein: CASTTSGGSSYEQYF
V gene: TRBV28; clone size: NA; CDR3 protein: CASRTGTGLQPQHF
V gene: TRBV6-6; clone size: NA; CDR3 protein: CASSYRSGIDTDTQYF
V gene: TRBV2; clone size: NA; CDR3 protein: CASNLESGRLYNEQFF
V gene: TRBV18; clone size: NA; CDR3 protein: CASSSRGTDTQYF
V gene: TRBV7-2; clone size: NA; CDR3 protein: CASSRTSGSGYEQYF
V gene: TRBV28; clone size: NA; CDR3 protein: CASLSLAGNEQFF
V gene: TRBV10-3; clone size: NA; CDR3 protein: CAISESVTVDEKLFF
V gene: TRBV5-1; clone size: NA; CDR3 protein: CASSPGGVSYNEQFF
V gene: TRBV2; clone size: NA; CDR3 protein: CASRQGGLPGELFF
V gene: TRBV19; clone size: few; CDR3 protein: CASSIGDTGANVLTF
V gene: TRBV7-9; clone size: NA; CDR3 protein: CASSRETGGLNTQYF
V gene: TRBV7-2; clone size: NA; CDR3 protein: CASSLASGPIYNEQFF
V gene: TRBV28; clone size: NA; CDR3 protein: CASREASPVFNYGYTF
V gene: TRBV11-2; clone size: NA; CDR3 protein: CASSPFTGAYTF
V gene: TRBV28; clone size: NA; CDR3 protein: CASSLVAGVRQETQYF
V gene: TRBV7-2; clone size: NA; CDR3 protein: CASSLDGGAPTGELFF
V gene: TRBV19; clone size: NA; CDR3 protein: CASSATGLTGYTF
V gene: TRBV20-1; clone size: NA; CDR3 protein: CSAARETQYF
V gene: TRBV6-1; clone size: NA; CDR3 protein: CASSEGWGGGQPQHF
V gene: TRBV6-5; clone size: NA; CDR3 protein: CASITDREYGYTF
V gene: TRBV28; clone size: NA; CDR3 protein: CASSLAGELDTQYF
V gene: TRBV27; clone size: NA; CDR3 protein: CATGRGGNEQFF
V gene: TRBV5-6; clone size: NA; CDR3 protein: CASSFYSGDYNEQFF
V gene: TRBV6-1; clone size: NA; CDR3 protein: CASSERGQGEGYTF
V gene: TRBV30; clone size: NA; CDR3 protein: CAWSVSGLGGYTF